The 26 T cell receptor beta chains below were found in one sample sequenced in a study of molecular identifiers for immune sequencing clone quantification. TCRdb recomputed calls from the PCR reads with MiXCR, one row per CDR3 protein. Seen here are about 640,000 distinct CDR3 sequences, about 20% observed once, and the top ten hold 0.85% to 0.9%. The specimen was naive CD8+ T cells from blood, with Jurkat cell RNA spiked in. Subset: FACS-sorted CD8+CD4-CCR7+CD45RA+ naive T cells. These receptors all come from a human donor in good health. Some libraries in this study had Jurkat cell RNA spiked in.

In this sample, this clonotype turned up many times. V gene TRBV7-9 combines with J gene TRBJ2-5; perhaps D is TRBD1 or TRBD2 (5 bases each). Per germline, CDR1 SEHNR and CDR2 FQNEAQ (reference sequence). Trimming stripped 7 bases from V and 4 bases from J, with 16 bases between. CDR3 size: 14 residues. CDR3 DNA sequence: TGTGCCAGCACCGAAGGGACCGTATTAGAGACCCAGTACTTC. It encodes CASTEGTVLETQYF.

Notes on this clonotype: This clone may be a read error of a much larger clone one base away. J is TRBJ1-5 and V is TRBV5-3, with unresolved D. TRBV5-3 is an ORF, and what it does is uncertain. The CDR3 loop spans 11 amino acids. In nucleotides, the CDR3 is TGTGCCAGAAGAGCCGGTCAGCCCCGGCATTTT. Amino acids: CARRAGQPRHF.

Many counts were recorded for this clonotype. The rearrangement joins TRBV7-6 to TRBJ1-4, with D possibly TRBD1 on 5 matching bases. Per germline, CDR1 SGHVS and CDR2 FNYEAQ. The CDR3 extends over 16 amino acids. The V and J ends lost 5 bases and 1 base respectively, with 14 bases between them. The CDR3 reads CASSEFGAQTNEKLFF. CDR3 bases: TGTGCCAGCAGCGAATTCGGGGCCCAAACTAATGAAAAACTGTTTTTT.

This clonotype was picked up a small number of times. In this CDR3 the conserved last residue, phenylalanine or tryptophan, is missing, so a read error is likely. It is unclear where the CDR3 begins or ends on the DNA, so no DNA is shown, and the CDR3 is as TCRdb lists it. This rearrangement joins TRBV6-5 to TRBJ2-7; the DNA was not used to check the table's D call, TRBD2. The length of the CDR3 is 9 amino acids, counting both ends. Germline CDR1 and CDR2: MNHEY and SVGAGI. This CDR3 reads CASSYSEGR.

At least ten counts were recorded for this clonotype. This chain joins TRBV7-6 and TRBJ1-1; maybe TRBD1 (5 bases). This CDR3 spans 15 amino acids. CDR1 and CDR2 (germline): SGHVS, FNYEAQ. V was pared by 1 base and J by 0 bases, with 9 bases between. CDR3 in DNA: TGTGCCAGCAGCTTAGGAAGGGACCTGAACACTGAAGCTTTCTTT. Amino acid sequence: CASSLGRDLNTEAFF. Full variable domain (outside the CDR3, taken from reference TRBV7-6 and TRBJ1-1): GAGVSQSPRYKVTKRGQDVALRCDPISGHVSLYWYRQALGQGPEFLTYFNYEAQQDKSGLPNDRFSAERPEGSISTLTIQRTEQRDSAMYRCASSLGRDLNTEAFFGQGTRLTVV.

The table lists this clonotype with many counts. The chain carries TRBV24-1 and TRBJ1-1; D call uncertain. The CDR3 length is 13 residues. V was pared by 5 bases and J by 3 bases, with 9 bases between. Germline CDR1 KGHDR, CDR2 SFDVKD. This chain's CDR3 is CATSVSQYTEAFF. CDR3 in DNA: TGTGCCACCAGTGTTTCGCAGTACACTGAAGCTTTCTTT.

This clonotype was seen ten or more times. The V call is TRBV20-1, the J call TRBJ2-7, with TRBD1 matching over 8 bases. The CDR3 is 13 residues long. Germline loops: CDR1 DFQATT, CDR2 SNEGSKA (reference sequence). CDR3 sequence reads: CNVADRVFLEQYF. DNA of the CDR3: TGCAACGTTGCGGACAGGGTATTTCTCGAGCAGTACTTC.

This clonotype was observed at least ten times. The chain recombines TRBV12-5 with TRBJ2-7; maybe TRBD2 (6 bases). This CDR3 has 13 residues. Germline CDR1 LGHNT, CDR2 FRNRAP. The V end lost 2 bases, the J end lost 7 bases, and 12 bases lay between the germline ends. CDR3 in DNA: TGTGCTAGTGGTTTGCATCCTCGGGAGGAGCAGTACTTC. This encodes CASGLHPREEQYF.

This clonotype was observed at least ten times. This rearrangement joins TRBV5-5 to TRBJ2-3; TRBD1 matches 7 bases. Looked up from germline, CDR1 is SGHKS and CDR2 is YYEKEE (reference sequence). The CDR3 sequence is 15 residues long. The V and J ends lost 0 bases and 1 base, in that order; junction bases with no gene match: 2. The CDR3, as DNA: TGTGCCAGCAGCTTGGGACAGGGCGGCACAGATACGCAGTATTTT. It translates to CASSLGQGGTDTQYF.

This clonotype has a count of ten or more. The rearrangement joins TRBV6-6 to TRBJ2-5, with unresolved D. The CDR3 runs to 11 residues. With 6 bases removed from V and 2 bases from J, the gap between germline ends came to 4 bases. The germline V gene encodes CDR1 MNHNY and CDR2 SVGAGI (reference sequence). The DNA for the CDR3 is TGTGCCAGCAGACAACAAGAGACCCAGTACTTC. It encodes CASRQQETQYF.

This clonotype has ten or more counts. The V call is TRBV14, the J call TRBJ2-2; D is uncertain. CDR3 length: 14 residues. V was clipped by 7 bases and J by 0 bases, with 9 bases between them. Looked up from germline, CDR1 is SGHDN and CDR2 is FVKESK. The CDR3 loop is CASNGSPNTGELFF. As DNA, the CDR3 is TGTGCCAGCAACGGCAGCCCGAACACCGGGGAGCTGTTTTTT.

This clonotype was seen at least ten times. The V and J genes are TRBV14 and TRBJ2-7; D ambiguous. V shed 8 bases and J shed 2 bases, with 16 bases lying between them. Per germline, CDR1 SGHDN and CDR2 FVKESK. The CDR3 runs to 14 residues. This CDR3 reads CASRRSDVAYEQYF. The CDR3 nucleotides are TGTGCCAGCCGCCGCAGTGACGTTGCCTACGAGCAGTACTTC.

This clonotype was recorded at least ten times. This chain links TRBV2 with TRBJ2-3, with TRBD2 matching 7 bases. V shed 0 bases, J shed 6 bases, and the junction held 12 bases outside the gene matches. CDR1 is SNHLY and CDR2 is FYNNEI in the germline V gene. This CDR3 spans 17 amino acids. The CDR3 loop reads CASSEALNPGGIDTQYF. The CDR3 coding sequence is TGTGCCAGCAGTGAAGCGCTTAATCCCGGGGGGATTGATACGCAGTATTTT. The full variable domain, completed using reference TRBV2 and TRBJ2-3, is EPEVTQTPSHQVTQMGQEVILRCVPISNHLYFYWYRQILGQKVEFLVSFYNNEISEKSEIFDDQFSVERPDGSNFTLKIRSTKLEDSAMYFCASSEALNPGGIDTQYFGPGTRLTVL.

This clonotype was counted between two and nine times. Being one base from a much bigger clone, this may be a read error. The J gene is TRBJ2-7, the V gene TRBV7-2; the match to TRBD2 covers 9 bases. The CDR3 runs to 14 residues. V lost 6 bases and J lost 5; bases outside the gene matches: 8. Germline CDR1 reads SGHTA; CDR2 reads FQGNSA. CDR3 bases: TGTGCCAGCAGAGACGGCGGGGGGGCCGACGAGCAGTACTTC. It yields the protein CASRDGGGADEQYF. The full variable domain, completed using reference TRBV7-2 and TRBJ2-7, is GAGVSQSPSNKVTEKGKDVELRCDPISGHTALYWYRQSLGQGLEFLIYFQGNSAPDKSGLPSDRFSAERTGGSVSTLTIQRTQQEDSAVYLCASRDGGGADEQYFGPGTRLTVT.

This clonotype has at least ten counts. This rearrangement joins TRBV11-2 to TRBJ2-5, with 8 bases aligning to TRBD2. Germline V CDR1 and CDR2: SGHAT, FQNNGV. V shed 9 bases, J shed 4 bases, and the junction held 7 bases outside the gene matches. The CDR3 consists of 13 residues. CDR3 in DNA: TGTGCCAGTCGAGCGGCGGGAGGAGAGACCCAGTACTTC. Translation gives CASRAAGGETQYF. Drawing the rest from reference TRBV11-2 and TRBJ2-5, the complete variable domain is EAGVAQSPRYKIIEKRQSVAFWCNPISGHATLYWYQQILGQGPKLLIQFQNNGVVDDSQLPKDRFSAERLKGVDSTLKIQPAKLEDSAVYLCASRAAGGETQYFGPGTRLLVL.

Comments on this clonotype: The junction shows a germline mismatch at one end, possibly a read error. The chain combines TRBV2 with TRBJ2-7, with TRBD1 matching over 11 bases. The CDR3 runs 14 residues. Germline loops: CDR1 SNHLY, CDR2 FYNNEI. The CDR3 region has the DNA TGTACCAGTACCTCCGGACAGGGGGCAAGGGAGCAGTACTTC. Protein product: CTSTSGQGAREQYF. Combining the CDR3 with reference TRBV2 and TRBJ2-7 gives the whole variable domain EPEVTQTPSHQVTQMGQEVILRCVPISNHLYFYWYRQILGQKVEFLVSFYNNEISEKSEIFDDQFSVERPDGSNFTLKIRSTKLEDSAMYFCTSTSGQGAREQYFGPGTRLTVT.

This clonotype appeared many times. The rearrangement uses TRBV3-1 and TRBJ1-4; D is undetermined. This CDR3 has 13 residues. CDR1 and CDR2 from the germline V gene are LGHDT and YNNKEL (reference sequence). Trimming removed 3 bases from V and 6 bases from J, with 8 bases in between. This chain's CDR3 is CASSQGFYEKLFF. CDR3 nucleotide sequence: TGTGCCAGCAGCCAGGGGTTCTATGAAAAACTGTTTTTT.

This clonotype came up many times. V gene TRBV7-6 combines with J gene TRBJ2-2; the D gene is possibly TRBD1 (5 bases). This CDR3 contains 18 residues. Between the trimmed V and J ends, which lost 2 bases and 1 base, there was a span of 17 bases. Per the germline V gene, CDR1 is SGHVS and CDR2 is FNYEAQ. The CDR3: CASSLTPMWQGNTGELFF. The DNA of the CDR3 is TGTGCCAGCAGCTTAACTCCCATGTGGCAGGGGAACACCGGGGAGCTGTTTTTT.

On this clonotype: A single base separates this from a much larger clone, so it may be a read error. The chain uses TRBV28 and TRBJ2-3; perhaps D is TRBD1 or TRBD2 (6 bases each). The CDR3 has 15 residues. CDR1 MDHEN and CDR2 SYDVKM come from the germline V gene. Trimming removed 8 bases from V and 8 bases from J, with 23 bases in between. CDR3 in DNA: TGTGCCAGCCACGGGGGCAGGGAAGAGGCAGGTACGCAGTATTTT. This translates into CASHGGREEAGTQYF.

The V and J genes are TRBV7-9 and TRBJ2-7; 10 nucleotides agree with TRBD1. Trimming at V came to 4 bases and at J to 4 bases, leaving 13 bases not matched to a gene. CDR3 length: 17 residues. Per the germline V gene, CDR1 is SEHNR and CDR2 is FQNEAQ (reference sequence). In nucleotides, the CDR3 is TGTGCCAGCAGCTCCCAACTCCGGGACAGGGGAGTATACGAGCAGTACTTC. Translating it yields CASSSQLRDRGVYEQYF.

This clonotype was observed a few times. The J gene is TRBJ1-1, the V gene TRBV13, with TRBD1 as a possible D gene (5 bases). The V end was cut by 1 base, the J end by 3 bases, with 12 bases between. The germline gives CDR1 PRHDT, CDR2 FYEKMQ (reference sequence). This CDR3 spans 15 amino acids. The CDR3 here is CASSLDEGRDTEAFF. CDR3 sequence (DNA): TGTGCCAGCAGCTTAGATGAGGGGCGGGACACTGAAGCTTTCTTT.

The rearrangement links TRBV9 to TRBJ2-1; no clear D. V dropped 3 bases and J dropped 1 base, with 11 bases sitting between them. The CDR3 totals 15 residues. Germline CDR1 is SGDLS and CDR2 is YYNGEE. The CDR3: CASSDADLSYNEQFF. The CDR3 DNA follows: TGTGCCAGCAGCGACGCGGATTTGTCCTACAATGAGCAGTTCTTC.

With respect to this clonotype: A single base separates this from a much larger clone, so it may be a read error. J is TRBJ1-2 and V is TRBV27; a weak D match, TRBD1 (6 bases). V gave up 8 bases and J gave up 4 bases, with 14 bases separating them. Germline CDR1 reads MNHEY; CDR2 reads SMNVEV (reference sequence). The CDR3 consists of 13 residues. CDR3 nucleotides: TGTGCCAGCGGAATGACAGGTCGCTATGGCTACACCTTC. Its protein is CASGMTGRYGYTF.

At least ten counts were recorded for this clonotype. The gene calls are TRBV6-2 or TRBV6-3 and TRBJ1-1; no firm D call. The CDR3 consists of 11 residues. With 0 bases removed from V and 11 bases from J, the gap between germline ends came to 7 bases. The germline V gene encodes CDR1 MNHEY and CDR2 SVGEGT. As DNA, the CDR3 is TGTGCCAGCAGTTACTCCGACGGCGCTTTCTTT. It translates to CASSYSDGAFF.

This clonotype was seen more than once but under ten times. This may come from a read error, since a much larger clone is one base off. This CDR3 is missing its conserved last phenylalanine or tryptophan, likely due to a read error. The chain carries TRBV6-2 or TRBV6-3 and TRBJ1-1; unclear D gene. Trimming removed 4 bases from V and 3 bases from J, with 6 bases in between. The CDR3 has 12 amino acids. CDR1 MNHEY and CDR2 SVGEGT come from the germline V gene. CDR3 nucleotides: TGTGCCAGCAGTTGGGGATACACTGAAGCTTTCCTT. Translating it yields CASSWGYTEAFL.

This clonotype has at least ten counts. The V and J genes are TRBV20-1 and TRBJ2-3; 15 bases line up with TRBD2. V dropped 4 bases and J dropped 2; count of bases not matched to a gene: 13. The CDR3 is made up of 19 amino acids. CDR1 is DFQATT and CDR2 is SNEGSKA in the germline V gene (reference sequence). The DNA for the CDR3 is TGCAGTGCTACAGACTGGACTAGCGGGGGGGTGTTCCCCACAGATACGCAGTATTTT. This codes for CSATDWTSGGVFPTDTQYF.